These 2 T cell receptor beta chains were all obtained from the same sample, sequenced in a study of immune evolution from preneoplasia to lung adenocarcinoma. TCRdb's table, derived via immunoSEQ multiplex PCR, lists solely in-frame clones and lacks some. The table shows several thousand clones, with 75% to 85% occurring only once. Sequenced material: FFPE lung adenocarcinoma in situ tissue. These receptors all come from a person aged 70 to 80 with lung adenocarcinoma.

V is TRBV2 and J is TRBJ2-1; D may be TRBD2 (5 bases). Per germline, CDR1 SNHLY and CDR2 FYNNEI. Trimming pared 3 bases from V and 9 bases from J, leaving 6 bases between. The CDR3 totals 11 residues. This CDR3 reads CASSEAGEQFF. The CDR3 nucleotides read TGTGCCAGCAGTGAGGCGGGTGAGCAGTTCTTC.

A few counts support this clone. The gene calls are TRBV5-1 and TRBJ1-2; a possible D gene is TRBD1 (6 bases). The CDR3 sequence is 15 residues long. Germline-derived CDR1 and CDR2 are SGHRS and YFSETQ. V dropped 4 bases and J dropped 5 bases, with 18 bases sitting between them. The CDR3 spells CASSGSGRGFYGYTF. CDR3 bases: TGCGCCAGCAGCGGTTCGGGCAGGGGTTTTTATGGCTACACCTTC.